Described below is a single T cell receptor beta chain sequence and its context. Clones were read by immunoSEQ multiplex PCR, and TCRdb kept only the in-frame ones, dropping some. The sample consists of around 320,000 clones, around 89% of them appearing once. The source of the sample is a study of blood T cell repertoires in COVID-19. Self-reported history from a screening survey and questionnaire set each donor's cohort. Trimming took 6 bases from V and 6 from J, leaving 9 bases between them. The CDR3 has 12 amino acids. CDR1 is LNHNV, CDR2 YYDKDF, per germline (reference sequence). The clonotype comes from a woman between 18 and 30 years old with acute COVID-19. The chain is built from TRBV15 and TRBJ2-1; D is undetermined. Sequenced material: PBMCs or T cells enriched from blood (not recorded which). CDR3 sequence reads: CATSISSNEQFF. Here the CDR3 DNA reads TGTGCCACCAGTATATCTTCCAATGAGCAGTTCTTC.